This T cell receptor (beta chain) was sequenced in a study of T cells in Graves' hyperthyroidism and ophthalmopathy. Germline-derived CDR1 and CDR2 are SGHVS and FNYEAQ. V trimming: 5 bases; J trimming: 5 bases; junction bases outside the gene matches: 8. The CDR3 covers 15 residues. Amplified TCR beta CDR3 regions came from RNA transcripts. During a first-round RT-PCR of the TCR CDR3, the HTBI primer set was used. TCRdb fed the multiplex PCR reads into MiXCR, producing one record per CDR3 protein. The sample holds 540,000 or so distinct CDR3 sequences, 40% to 55% seen once. Sequencing used peripheral blood or thyroid tissue (not recorded which). The origin of this receptor is an adult woman with Graves' disease, either hyperthyroidism or ophthalmopathy (not recorded which). V is TRBV7-6 and J is TRBJ2-5; TRBD1 matches at 10 bases. In nucleotides, the CDR3 is TGTGCCAGCAGCCTGACAGGGGGCGCGGGGGAGACCCAGTACTTC. Translating gives CASSLTGGAGETQYF.